This TCR beta chain was captured by sequencing in a study of T-cell reconstitution after alpha-beta-depleted transplantation in children. This sample's TCRbeta library carried unique molecular identifier barcodes. TCRdb passed the PCR reads through MiXCR, listing each CDR3 protein once. The top ten clones hold around 22% of a sample with around 300,000 distinct CDR3 sequences, more than 9% of them seen once. Study outcomes and limitations: Elevated TCRbeta diversity at day 60 was traced, in some patients, to surviving recipient T cells and thymic progenitors. T-cell counts and diversity at one year following transplant were attributed mainly to newly produced T cells.

CDR1 is SEHNR and CDR2 is FQNEAQ in the germline V gene (reference sequence). V was pared by 5 bases and J by 4 bases, with 21 bases between. CDR3 length: 17 residues. The sample holds many counts of this clonotype. Its cognate antigen is unknown. The rearrangement uses TRBV7-9 and TRBJ2-1; maybe TRBD2 (5 bases). The receptor was derived from a male patient between 2 and 10 years old who had a stem cell transplant for chronic granulomatous disease, so the T cells may come from the graft donor. The source material was peripheral blood, sampled 180 days after TCRalphabeta/CD19-depleted stem cell transplant. This chain's CDR3 is CASSPRSSRALYNEQFF. In DNA, the CDR3 is TGTGCCAGCAGCCCCCGCTCGTCGAGGGCCCTTTACAATGAGCAGTTCTTC. The full variable domain, completed using reference TRBV7-9 and TRBJ2-1, is DTGVSQNPRHKITKRGQNVTFRCDPISEHNRLYWYRQTLGQGPEFLTYFQNEAQLEKSRLLSDRFSAERPKGSFSTLEIQRTEQGDSAMYLCASSPRSSRALYNEQFFGPGTRLTVL.